This TCR beta chain was profiled in a study of shared clonotypes between healthy human individuals. Study-wide points: Clonotype sharing among donors, it was expected, would be affected by sequencing depth.

Points on this clone: Its target is unknown.

The naive CD8 fraction comprised CD45RO-negative cells positively selected for CCR7 and excluded terminally differentiated effector memory CD45RA+ cells. Method: immunoSEQ multiplex PCR; TCRdb's copy keeps in-frame clones and lacks some. This sample yields about 2.1 million clones, of which roughly 91% are seen a single time; roughly 1.7% belongs to the top ten. Looked up from germline, CDR1 is MNHEY and CDR2 is SVGAGI. This CDR3 contains 14 residues. V lost 4 bases and J lost 7, with 13 bases in between. The genes are TRBV6-5 and TRBJ2-2; D is unresolved. The source of this sequence is a man aged 18 to 29 in good health. Some clones in this sample may be carry-over from other donors' samples. The sample consisted of naive CD8+ T cells from PBMCs. The CDR3: CASSWGSASGELFF. The CDR3 region has the DNA TGTGCCAGCAGTTGGGGATCGGCGAGCGGGGAGCTGTTTTTT.